The present T cell receptor beta chain was sequenced within a study of blood T cell repertoires in COVID-19. Across the study: The United States, Italy and Spain provided the acute and convalescent COVID-19 samples. Nucleic acid was either cDNA or gDNA, and it came from T cells, B-cell-depleted T cells, or PBMCs.

Looked up from germline, CDR1 is SGHNT and CDR2 is YYREEE (reference sequence). V lost 2 bases to trimming and J lost 4 bases, with 8 bases between them. The CDR3 has 13 amino acids. In the authors' methods: Estimates of nucleated cell counts were drawn from the amplification of reference gene primers. Assay: immunoSEQ multiplex PCR; the TCRdb copy retains only in-frame clones and omits some. V, J and clone size were drawn from that table, and D and trimming were deduced from the DNA. This table has 30,000 to 35,000 clones, about 89% appearing once. The receptor was derived from a human donor in a cohort sampled during active COVID-19. The J gene is TRBJ2-3, the V gene TRBV5-4; D gene unclear. The specimen was peripheral blood. The CDR3 DNA is TGTGCCAGCAGCTTTAGTGTCGCAGATACGCAGTATTTT. Its translation: CASSFSVADTQYF.